This T cell receptor beta chain was captured by sequencing in a study of blood T cell repertoires in COVID-19. On the study more broadly: Researchers got acute and convalescent COVID-19 samples from the United States, Italy and Spain.

CDR3 length equals 16 residues. Per the germline V gene, CDR1 is ENHRY and CDR2 is SYGVKD. Trimming cost V 6 bases and J 2 bases; bases outside gene matches: 8. Authors' data handling: Estimation of nucleated cell counts relied on the amplification of reference gene primers. The method was immunoSEQ multiplex PCR; TCRdb's version includes in-frame clones alone and lacks a portion of them. The DNA was the basis for D and trimming; V, J and clone size are from that table. The sample shows roughly 94,000 clones, about 79% of them seen only once. The V and J genes are TRBV10-3 and TRBJ2-3; TRBD1 aligns across 10 bases. The sequence was collected from a man between 60 and 70 years old with acute or convalescent COVID-19. Sequencing was performed on peripheral blood. The CDR3: CAIRATGGVSTDTQYF. As DNA, the CDR3 is TGTGCCATCAGGGCGACAGGGGGCGTTTCCACAGATACGCAGTATTTT.